The 3 T cell receptor beta chains below come from one sample, sequenced in a study of blood T cell repertoires in COVID-19 (dated by TCRdb to about 2020). Libraries were prepared through the immunoSEQ multiplex PCR assay. Imported from immuneACCESS, the table was reduced by TCRdb to in-frame sequences with V and J called. These copies leave out some clones; in studies compared against another copy, an unresolved V gene accounts for under half, and the cause of the remainder is not known. In all, the sample holds about 82,000 clones, and about four fifths of those were seen once. Jointly, the top ten make up about 12% of the sample. Sequences were obtained from peripheral blood. These TCRs come from a woman in her thirties or forties with active or convalescent COVID-19.

This rearrangement joins TRBV2 to TRBJ1-1; D possibly corresponds to TRBD1 (5 bases). The CDR3 totals 12 residues. Germline CDR1 reads SNHLY; CDR2 reads FYNNEI. With 8 bases removed from V and 4 bases from J, the gap between germline ends came to 11 bases. The CDR3 here is CASGQGFTEAFF. The DNA of the CDR3 is TGTGCCAGCGGGCAGGGTTTCACTGAAGCTTTCTTT.

This chain uses TRBV5-4 with TRBJ2-5; a possible D gene is TRBD2 (5 bases). This CDR3 is 14 amino acids long. V was pared by 4 bases and J by 2 bases, with 12 bases between. Germline CDR1 is SGHNT and CDR2 is YYREEE (reference sequence). The CDR3: CASSPGFLQETQYF. The CDR3 DNA reads TGTGCCAGCAGCCCGGGATTTCTTCAAGAGACCCAGTACTTC.

The V gene is TRBV2, the J gene TRBJ2-2; 7 nucleotides match TRBD1. Per the germline V gene, CDR1 is SNHLY and CDR2 is FYNNEI. V was pared by 7 bases and J by 6 bases, with 5 bases of the junction left unmatched. The length of the CDR3 is 13 residues. The CDR3 reads CASTGTASGELFF. The CDR3, as DNA: TGTGCCAGCACCGGGACAGCGTCCGGGGAGCTGTTTTTT.